This T cell receptor (beta chain) was recovered during a study of vaccination and CD4 T cells after COVID-19. This clonotype was picked up a small number of times. Antigen: not known. The treatment is: 10-day PBMC culture with coronavirus spike peptide pools or control peptides (ViraFEST assay). Trimming removed 1 base from V and 4 bases from J, with 13 bases in between. The germline CDR1 and CDR2 sequences are MNHNS and SASEGT. The CDR3 consists of 15 residues. Cultured CD4+ T-cell DNA underwent Oncomine TCR Beta short-read sequencing. One entry per CDR3 protein results from TCRdb running MiXCR on the PCR reads. Found here are about 19,000 distinct CDR3 sequences, 45% to 65% of them singletons; the top ten hold roughly a tenth. Whole-study results and caveats: Vaccine-specific clones in convalescent patients were spike mono-reactive in 304 of 307 cases.

The chain carries TRBV6-1 and TRBJ1-2, with D perhaps TRBD1 (6 bases). This sequence was found in a human donor who had recovered from COVID-19. The specimen comprised CD4+ T cells from blood, cultured in vitro, sampled before SARS-CoV-2 vaccination. CDR3 coding DNA: TGTGCCAGCAGTGAAGTATTGGGGGGCCTCTATGGCTACACCTTC. As protein: CASSEVLGGLYGYTF.